This TCR beta chain was sequenced in a study of blood T cells in healthy people across ages. General observations from the study: Both naive CD4+ cell counts and diversity were greater in long-lived donors than in aged donors. Roughly linear age-related decline in beta diversity appeared, significant by age approximately 40.

Trimming cost V 6 bases and J 5 bases, with 8 bases left between them. This CDR3 region has 11 residues. CDR1 DFQATT and CDR2 SNEGSKA come from the germline V gene (reference sequence). With a J-beta primer mix and a sample-barcoded 5' primer, a second PCR ran 7 to 11 cycles. TCRdb re-called the 5' RACE reads with MiXCR, one entry per CDR3 protein. The data show fewer than 800,000 distinct CDR3 sequences, roughly 30% seen once. As regards this clonotype: Antigen unknown.

Sequencing was done on a sample of blood. This TCR was sampled from a woman of 80 years or more in good health. The rearrangement links TRBV20-1 to TRBJ2-1; the D gene is possibly TRBD2 (5 bases). The chain's CDR3 is CSARTDNEQFF. Written as DNA, the CDR3 is TGCAGTGCAAGGACTGACAATGAGCAGTTCTTC.